A single sample is the source of the 26 T cell receptor beta chains below, sequenced in a study of blood T cell repertoires in COVID-19. Sequencing used immunoSEQ multiplex PCR; TCRdb keeps in-frame clones, though not all of them. Here the sample spans under 300,000 clones, approximately 88% being singletons. Input material: PBMCs or T cells enriched from blood (not recorded which). These receptors all stem from a woman between 35 and 50 years old who had been exposed to COVID-19.

This chain connects TRBV28 to TRBJ1-2, with a tentative D call TRBD1 (6 bases). Germline lookup yields CDR1 MDHEN and CDR2 SYDVKM. Deletions cut 6 bases from V and 6 bases from J, with 14 bases between. CDR3 length equals 13 residues. CDR3: CASSSDRFDGYTF. Written as DNA, the CDR3 is TGTGCCAGCAGCTCCGACAGGTTTGATGGCTACACCTTC.

This chain uses TRBV28 with TRBJ1-1; perhaps TRBD1 as D (6 bases). The CDR3 has 14 amino acids. Germline CDR1 is MDHEN and CDR2 is SYDVKM. V lost 3 bases and J lost 3, with 11 bases in between. In nucleotides, the CDR3 is TGTGCCAGCAGTTTGCGGGGGCTGGACACTGAAGCTTTCTTT. Translating gives CASSLRGLDTEAFF.

The V call is TRBV27, the J call TRBJ2-5; TRBD1 aligns across 7 bases. Germline values: CDR1 MNHEY, CDR2 SMNVEV (reference sequence). The CDR3 extends over 13 amino acids. J was trimmed by 5 bases and V by 6 bases; bases with no gene match: 6. The CDR3, as DNA: TGTGCCAGCAGCCTGGACAGGTGGGAGACCCAGTACTTC. It encodes CASSLDRWETQYF.

The chain uses TRBV15 and TRBJ1-4, with D perhaps matching TRBD1 (5 bases). Trimming stripped 4 bases from V and 7 bases from J, with 19 bases between. Germline V gene data show CDR1 as LNHNV and CDR2 as YYDKDF (reference sequence). This CDR3 region has 16 residues. This chain's CDR3 is CATSILSRGGSEKLFF. CDR3 DNA: TGTGCCACCAGCATCCTCTCAAGGGGAGGGAGTGAAAAACTGTTTTTT.

V is TRBV5-4 and J is TRBJ2-1, with 10 bases lining up with TRBD2. This CDR3 spans 16 amino acids. V trimming: 2 bases; J trimming: 10 bases; junction bases outside the gene matches: 12. Germline assignment: CDR1 SGHNT and CDR2 YYREEE (reference sequence). DNA for the CDR3: TGTGCCAGCAGCTTAGCCAGCGGGAGGGCCGGTGGGGAGCAGTTCTTC. It codes for CASSLASGRAGGEQFF.

The chain carries TRBV7-9 and TRBJ2-2, with D tentatively TRBD2 (6 bases). V was shortened by 3 bases and J by 1 base, with 18 bases between the two germline ends. CDR1 is SEHNR, CDR2 FQNEAQ, per germline (reference sequence). This CDR3 is 18 amino acids long. The CDR3 here is CASSFYPAGLENTGELFF. The CDR3 region has the DNA TGTGCCAGCAGCTTCTACCCGGCGGGACTCGAGAACACCGGGGAGCTGTTTTTT.

Only a few counts were recorded for this clone. The rearrangement uses TRBV3-1 (or the pseudogene TRBV3-2) and TRBJ2-2; D is undetermined. V dropped 1 base and J dropped 0 bases, with 12 bases sitting between them. CDR1 is LGHDT, CDR2 YNNKEL, per germline (reference sequence). There are 17 residues in the CDR3. CDR3: CASSQGRVSTNTGELFF. CDR3 nucleotides: TGTGCCAGCAGCCAAGGCCGGGTTTCCACGAACACCGGGGAGCTGTTTTTT.

The gene calls are TRBV25-1 and TRBJ1-1, with 7 bases that match TRBD1. The CDR3 sequence is 11 residues long. Germline V gene data show CDR1 as MGHDK and CDR2 as SYGVNS. V was clipped by 6 bases and J by 11 bases; unmatched bases: 6. The CDR3 region has the DNA TGTGCCAGCAGAAACAGGGGCGGCGCTTTCTTT. It yields the protein CASRNRGGAFF.

V usage is TRBV5-6 and J usage is TRBJ1-2; TRBD1 matches at 8 bases. J gave up 2 bases and V 3 bases, and 9 bases lay outside the gene matches. The CDR3 totals 16 residues. Germline-derived CDR1 and CDR2 are SGHDT and YYEEEE. CDR3 DNA: TGTGCCAGCAGCTCCTCACCGGGACAGGTCAACTATGGCTACACCTTC. Translating gives CASSSSPGQVNYGYTF.

The chain combines TRBV2 with TRBJ1-1; the match to TRBD1 covers 8 bases. Germline CDR1 and CDR2: SNHLY and FYNNEI. This CDR3 comprises 12 residues. Unmatched junction bases numbered 5, after V lost 10 bases and J lost 4 bases. The CDR3 DNA reads TGTGCCACCCGACAGGGGATCACTGAAGCTTTCTTT. It is translated as CATRQGITEAFF. Looking up the rest from reference TRBV2 and TRBJ1-1 gives the full variable domain: EPEVTQTPSHQVTQMGQEVILRCVPISNHLYFYWYRQILGQKVEFLVSFYNNEISEKSEIFDDQFSVERPDGSNFTLKIRSTKLEDSAMYFCATRQGITEAFFGQGTRLTVV.

The gene calls are TRBV27 and TRBJ2-1; tentatively, D is TRBD2 (7 bases). The CDR3 sequence is 15 residues long. Germline-derived CDR1 and CDR2 are MNHEY and SMNVEV (reference sequence). The V end was cut by 5 bases, the J end by 3 bases, with 14 bases between. The CDR3 protein is CASSLQGGGYNEQFF. CDR3 coding DNA: TGTGCCAGCAGTCTACAGGGCGGGGGCTACAATGAGCAGTTCTTC.

The rearrangement links TRBV3-1 (or the pseudogene TRBV3-2) to TRBJ2-7; 7 bases are shared with TRBD1. The CDR3 covers 16 residues. CDR1 is LGHDT, CDR2 YNNKEL, per germline (reference sequence). V shed 2 bases, J shed 7 bases, and the junction held 14 bases outside the gene matches. CDR3 nucleotides: TGTGCCAGCAGCCAAAAGCGACAGGGTCCCTTATGGGAGCAGTACTTC. Translated, it gives CASSQKRQGPLWEQYF.

The rearrangement uses TRBV7-3 and TRBJ2-1; 10 bases line up with TRBD1. Germline V gene lookup returns CDR1 SGHTA and CDR2 FQGTGA. The V gene end was trimmed by 2 bases and the J gene end by 7 bases; junction bases not matched to a gene: 5. The CDR3 is made up of 15 amino acids. The CDR3 loop is CASSLVGTGENEQFF. CDR3 in DNA: TGTGCCAGCAGCTTAGTCGGGACAGGGGAAAATGAGCAGTTCTTC.

This clone was recorded only once. The V call is TRBV5-1, the J call TRBJ2-1; 8 bases are shared with TRBD1. The V gene end was trimmed by 4 bases and the J gene end by 3 bases; junction bases not matched to a gene: 6. This CDR3 has 15 residues. The germline CDR1 and CDR2 sequences are SGHRS and YFSETQ. The CDR3 region is CASSETGVGYNEQFF. CDR3 nucleotides: TGCGCCAGCAGCGAGACAGGGGTAGGCTACAATGAGCAGTTCTTC.

The CDR3 loop is CASSVLAGETQYF. CDR3 DNA sequence: TGTGCCAGCAGCGTACTAGCGGGAGAGACCCAGTACTTC. This rearrangement joins TRBV28 to TRBJ2-5, with 9 bases aligning to TRBD2. The V gene's germline CDR1 is MDHEN and CDR2 SYDVKM. The CDR3 sequence is 13 residues long. Trimming took 6 bases from V and 4 from J; bases not matched to a gene: 3.

V usage is TRBV19 and J usage is TRBJ1-2; 7 bases agree with TRBD1. CDR1 and CDR2 (germline): LNHDA, SQIVND (reference sequence). There are 15 residues in the CDR3. The trim removed 7 bases at V and 6 bases at J, leaving 14 bases unmatched. The CDR3, as DNA: TGTGCCAGTACCCTCAGACAGGGTCCCACGAATGGCTACACCTTC. As protein: CASTLRQGPTNGYTF.

With regard to this clone: Other DNA sequences of this sample code for an identical CDR3. The CDR3 sequence: CASSLTGVNTEAFF. The CDR3 bases are TGTGCCAGCAGCTTAACGGGGGTGAACACTGAAGCTTTCTTT. This chain joins TRBV7-9 and TRBJ1-1, with TRBD1 as a possible D gene (5 bases). V was pared by 2 bases and J by 0 bases, with 7 bases between. CDR3 length equals 14 residues. The germline gives CDR1 SEHNR, CDR2 FQNEAQ (reference sequence).

The rearrangement links TRBV2 to TRBJ2-2; D unresolved. Germline values: CDR1 SNHLY, CDR2 FYNNEI. There are 16 residues in the CDR3. V dropped 7 bases and J dropped 8 bases, with 23 bases sitting between them. The CDR3 reads CASTYSPFESRGELFF. CDR3 nucleotides: TGTGCCAGCACGTACAGCCCATTCGAGAGTAGGGGGGAGCTGTTTTTT.

The V gene is TRBV9, the J gene TRBJ2-2; 8 bases agree with TRBD1. This CDR3 spans 16 amino acids. Germline CDR1 is SGDLS and CDR2 is YYNGEE. J was trimmed by 5 bases and V by 3 bases; bases with no gene match: 9. DNA of the CDR3: TGTGCCAGCAGCGCTAGCAACAGGGGGTTTACCGGGGAGCTGTTTTTT. It specifies CASSASNRGFTGELFF.

The CDR3 sequence: CASSVGNRGELFF. The CDR3 DNA is TGTGCCAGCAGCGTAGGTAACAGGGGGGAGCTGTTTTTT. The chain recombines TRBV9 with TRBJ2-2; D possibly corresponds to TRBD1 (5 bases). This CDR3 contains 13 residues. Trimming took 0 bases from V and 8 from J, leaving 8 bases between them. The germline CDR1 and CDR2 sequences are SGDLS and YYNGEE.

J is TRBJ1-3 and V is TRBV30, with a tentative D call TRBD1 (5 bases). The V end was cut by 0 bases, the J end by 5 bases, with 11 bases between. There are 14 residues in the CDR3. Germline CDR1 reads GTSNPN; CDR2 reads SVGIG (reference sequence). The CDR3 sequence: CAWSVPRGRNTIYF. The CDR3 DNA reads as TGTGCCTGGAGTGTACCCCGGGGGAGAAACACCATATATTTT.

This chain connects TRBV11-3 to TRBJ2-2; 7 nucleotides match TRBD1. The V gene end was trimmed by 5 bases and the J gene end by 5 bases; junction bases not matched to a gene: 14. CDR3 length: 17 residues. In germline, CDR1 is SGHNT, CDR2 YENEEA. Written as DNA, the CDR3 is TGTGCCAGCAGCCCTCGTGACCGGGACAGAAGTACCGGGGAGCTGTTTTTT. It codes for CASSPRDRDRSTGELFF.

The V call is TRBV4-2, the J call TRBJ2-3; D is unresolved. The CDR3 extends over 15 amino acids. The V and J ends lost 1 base and 4 bases respectively, with 12 bases between them. Looked up from germline, CDR1 is LGHNA and CDR2 is YNFKEQ. CDR3 amino acids: CASSQASVKPDTQYF. CDR3 nucleotides: TGTGCCAGCAGCCAAGCCTCGGTCAAGCCAGATACGCAGTATTTT.

V gene TRBV9 combines with J gene TRBJ1-1, with a weak D call TRBD1 (5 bases). This CDR3 contains 14 residues. Germline CDR1 and CDR2: SGDLS and YYNGEE. The V and J ends lost 4 bases and 1 base respectively, with 11 bases between them. The CDR3 DNA follows: TGTGCCAGCAGCACCTACGACAGGAACACTGAAGCTTTCTTT. Translation gives CASSTYDRNTEAFF.

V gene TRBV10-3 combines with J gene TRBJ2-7; D is perhaps TRBD1 (6 bases). This CDR3 spans 11 amino acids. Trimming removed 7 bases at V and 4 bases at J, with 8 bases between. In germline, CDR1 is ENHRY, CDR2 SYGVKD. The CDR3 loop is CAITQGYEQYF. DNA of the CDR3: TGTGCCATCACTCAGGGGTACGAGCAGTACTTC.

DNA of the CDR3: TGTGCCAGCAGCCGAGCCCCAGCGGGAGGCACCACAGATACGCAGTATTTT. Encoded protein: CASSRAPAGGTTDTQYF. The chain couples TRBV5-5 to TRBJ2-3; 9 nucleotides align to TRBD2. Germline CDR1 and CDR2: SGHKS and YYEKEE (reference sequence). This CDR3 contains 17 residues. J was trimmed by 2 bases and V by 4 bases; bases with no gene match: 11.